The present T cell receptor (beta chain) was sequenced within a study of Ad26.COV2.S vaccination and SARS-CoV-2 variants. Per germline, CDR1 SGHNT and CDR2 YENEEA. Trimming pared 5 bases from V and 1 base from J, leaving 16 bases between. The CDR3 runs to 16 residues. The treatment here: 15 to 20 received Ad26.COV2.S at low or high dose, single or two shots; 5 received placebo; per-sample allocation not given. Day 63 after the first vaccine or placebo injection was the time point for sampling. Produced via immunoSEQ multiplex PCR; TCRdb's table is partial and in-frame only. The sample includes roughly 420,000 clones, 88% of them seen just once.

The chain combines TRBV11-3 with TRBJ2-3; no clear D gene. Sequencing was performed on peripheral blood, taken in a trial of Ad26.COV2.S vaccine versus placebo. The receptor was isolated from a person between 18 and 59 years old who received the Ad26.COV2.S COVID-19 vaccine or a placebo. This CDR3 is CASSPRLHSGTDTQYF. The DNA of the CDR3 is TGTGCCAGCAGCCCCCGGCTTCATTCTGGCACAGATACGCAGTATTTT. Filled out from reference TRBV11-3 and TRBJ2-3, the complete variable domain reads EAGVVQSPRYKIIEKKQPVAFWCNPISGHNTLYWYLQNLGQGPELLIRYENEEAVDDSQLPKDRFSAERLKGVDSTLKIQPAELGDSAVYLCASSPRLHSGTDTQYFGPGTRLTVL.